This paragraph covers one T cell receptor (beta chain) sequence. Its cognate antigen is unknown. Of the isolated RNA, all was reverse transcribed, and so the sequenced material was expressed TCRB transcripts. Libraries were prepared by immunoSEQ multiplex PCR; TCRdb keeps only in-frame clonotypes and omits some of them. The sample lists 400,000 or so clones; around 12% were seen once. These data come from a study of beta chain features in type 1 diabetes. Study conclusions and caveats: Patients with Type 1 diabetes showed moderately but significantly shorter TCRB CDR3s in all four CD4+ subsets. Insertions at VDJ junctions were less frequent in type 1 diabetes patients. These patients also deleted more nucleotides at the same junctions. No resolution was reached here on whether HLA type influences TCRB rearrangement. Patients' naive, central memory and Treg TCRB repertoires seemed closer to one another than those of healthy donors.

This sequence originates from a young woman with type 1 diabetes. The material sequenced was naive CD4+ T cells from blood.

The chain's CDR3 is CASSLQRPPDTQYF. The DNA of the CDR3 is TGTGCCAGCAGCTTACAGCGTCCGCCGGATACGCAGTATTTT. The V and J genes are TRBV11-2 and TRBJ2-3; D unresolved. V lost 2 bases, J lost 6 bases, and 12 bases lay in between. The length of the CDR3 is 14 residues. The germline gives CDR1 SGHAT, CDR2 FQNNGV.